Listed below are T cell receptor beta chains from one sample, sequenced in a study of identical twins. TCRdb used MiXCR to reprocess the 5' RACE reads, holding one entry per CDR3 protein. The sample shows hundreds of thousands of distinct CDR3 sequences, just over 7% of them seen only once. These same data were also listed under a study on yellow fever vaccine responses in identical twins.

Material for sequencing was PBMCs. The receptors were sampled from a young woman in good health. CDR3s include the opening cysteine and the closing phenylalanine or tryptophan. D genes are given only for firm matches. Only some rows state a clone size, as once, few, many or a class for expanded clones.

clone_size | j_call | d_call | v_call | cdr3_nt | cdr3_aa
many | TRBJ2-7 | TRBD2 | TRBV15 | TGTGCCACCAGCAAAGGACTAGCGGACTACGAGCAGTACTTC | CATSKGLADYEQYF
few | TRBJ1-5 | TRBD1 | TRBV2 | TGTGCCAGCAGCGACAGGGTTGGAGGGGATCAGCCCCAGCATTTT | CASSDRVGGDQPQHF
few | TRBJ2-1 | . | TRBV11-2 | TGTGCCAGCAGCTTAGTAGAGAGGGAGTGGAATGAGCAGTTCTTC | CASSLVEREWNEQFF
few | TRBJ2-2 | TRBD1 | TRBV5-6 | TGTGCCAGCAGCTCACAACTTTCCCTTCGTCTGGGACAGGTGGGAACCGGGGAGCTGTTTTTT | CASSSQLSLRLGQVGTGELFF
. | TRBJ2-5 | . | TRBV20-1 | TGCAGTGCTAGCCGATGGCGGAGGGACCAAGAGACCCAGTACTTC | CSASRWRRDQETQYF
few | TRBJ2-3 | TRBD2 | TRBV4-1 | TGCGCCAGCAGCCAGTCAGCGACTAGCGGGAGTGGTTCCACAGATACGCAGTATTTT | CASSQSATSGSGSTDTQYF
. | TRBJ2-1 | TRBD2 | TRBV6-1 | TGTGCCAGTTCGCCCGGACTAGCGGGAGTCTCGGATGAGCAGTTCTTC | CASSPGLAGVSDEQFF
. | TRBJ2-7 | . | TRBV7-7 | TGTGCCAGCAGCTTAGCGGTTCTCTTC | CASSLAVLF
many | TRBJ1-5 | . | TRBV12-3/TRBV12-4 | TGTGCCAGCAGTACCGGACGTATGAGCAATCAGCCCCAGCATTTT | CASSTGRMSNQPQHF
. | TRBJ2-3 | . | TRBV5-1 | TGCGCCAGCAGTATCCAACAGAGAGCAGATACGCAGTATTTT | CASSIQQRADTQYF
few | TRBJ2-4 | . | TRBV12-5 | TGTGCTAGTGGTTTGGTCGGGGAGGCCAAAAACATTCAGTACTTC | CASGLVGEAKNIQYF
many | TRBJ2-7 | TRBD2 | TRBV5-1 | TGCGCCAGCAGCTTCCGACTAGCGGGAGGAGACGAGCAGTACTTC | CASSFRLAGGDEQYF
many | TRBJ2-7 | TRBD2 | TRBV15 | TGTGCCACCAGCAGAGAAACTAGCGGGAGCTACGAGCAGTACTTC | CATSRETSGSYEQYF
. | TRBJ2-1 | TRBD2 | TRBV20-1 | TGCAGCGCCCTTCCCCTTAGCGGGGGGGCCTACAATGAGCAGTTCTTC | CSALPLSGGAYNEQFF
many | TRBJ2-1 | . | TRBV12-3/TRBV12-4 | TGTGCCAGCAGGTACTCTCTGGGGGAAATGGGCTCCTACAATGAGCAGTTCTTC | CASRYSLGEMGSYNEQFF
. | TRBJ2-1 | . | TRBV28 | TGTGCCAGCAGTTACGAGGTCTCCTACAATGAGCAGTTCTTC | CASSYEVSYNEQFF
many | TRBJ2-1 | TRBD2 | TRBV2 | TGTGCCAGCAGTGAAGCGGAGACTAGCGGGATTGAGCAGTTCTTC | CASSEAETSGIEQFF
many | TRBJ2-1 | . | TRBV7-2 | TGTGCCAGCAGCTCAAGACTGACGGCCTACAATGAGCAGTTCTTC | CASSSRLTAYNEQFF
. | TRBJ2-7 | . | TRBV4-1 | TGCGCCAGCAGCCAAGATTACGAGGGGGCGGGGGAATACGAGCAGTACTTC | CASSQDYEGAGEYEQYF
. | TRBJ2-1 | . | TRBV25-1 | TGTGCCAGCAGCGATACCAGTAGCGGCCACAGCTACAATGAGCAGTTCTTC | CASSDTSSGHSYNEQFF
many | TRBJ2-3 | . | TRBV6-1 | TGTGCCAGCAGTCCGGGCACTTTCGCAGATACGCAGTATTTT | CASSPGTFADTQYF
. | TRBJ2-7 | . | TRBV3-1 | TGTGCCAGCAGCCAAGCTATCTGGGGGAGCGAGCAGTACTTC | CASSQAIWGSEQYF
. | TRBJ2-1 | TRBD2 | TRBV27 | TGTGCCAGCAGAGGAGGGCGGTCGAGACTAGCGCTATACAATGAGCAGTTCTTC | CASRGGRSRLALYNEQFF
. | TRBJ1-6 | . | TRBV20-1 | TGCAGTGCGGGGCAGACTAATTCACCCCTCCACTTT | CSAGQTNSPLHF
few | TRBJ1-1 | TRBD1 | TRBV12-3/TRBV12-4 | TGTGCCAGCACCTCTCAGGGGGGCCCCCGTAACACTGAAGCTTTCTTT | CASTSQGGPRNTEAFF
many | TRBJ1-1 | . | TRBV7-3 | TGTGCCAGCAGCAAGGGGACGAACACTGAAGCTTTCTTT | CASSKGTNTEAFF
many | TRBJ2-7 | TRBD2 | TRBV5-1 | TGCGCCAGCAGCCGGGGACTAGCGGGAGATTACGAGCAGTACTTC | CASSRGLAGDYEQYF
. | TRBJ1-4 | TRBD1 | TRBV5-1 | TGCGCCAGCTCCACAGGGGGCAGAGAAAAACTGTTTTTT | CASSTGGREKLFF
. | TRBJ2-7 | . | TRBV29-1 | TGCAGCGTTGACGTGACAGTCAACGAGCAGTACTTC | CSVDVTVNEQYF
few | TRBJ2-7 | . | TRBV28 | TGTGCCAGCAGCCCCATTTCCGGGCGAGTGAACGAGCAGTACTTC | CASSPISGRVNEQYF
many | TRBJ1-3 | . | TRBV11-2 | TGTGCCAGCAGCATAAGCTCTGGAAACACCATATATTTT | CASSISSGNTIYF
many | TRBJ2-5 | TRBD2 | TRBV6-5 | TGTGCCAGCAGTTACTCCCGGACTAGCGGGGCCACCCAGTACTTC | CASSYSRTSGATQYF
many | TRBJ2-2 | . | TRBV29-1 | TGCAGCGTTGAGGGGCCCGGGCGGGGCGGGGAGCTGTTTTTT | CSVEGPGRGGELFF
many | TRBJ2-3 | . | TRBV10-3 | TGTGCCATCAGGAGAGCGGATACGCAGTATTTT | CAIRRADTQYF
. | TRBJ2-2 | . | TRBV4-1 | TGCGCCAGCAGCCAAGACTTCACCGGGGAGCTGTTTTTT | CASSQDFTGELFF
few | TRBJ2-1 | . | TRBV3-1 | TGTGCCAGCAGCCAAAATGGACAGCTTTTTAGAGCGGGTGAGCAGTTCTTC | CASSQNGQLFRAGEQFF
many | TRBJ2-1 | TRBD2 | TRBV3-1 | TGTGCCAGCAGCCAAGTTGGGGGGGATGAGCAGTTCTTC | CASSQVGGDEQFF
few | TRBJ2-2 | TRBD1 | TRBV19 | TGTGCCAGTCGACAGGGCTTTTTTCCCGGGGAGCTGTTTTTT | CASRQGFFPGELFF
. | TRBJ2-6 | TRBD2 | TRBV6-4 | TGTGCCAGCAGTGATATCGCTCCGGGGGGGGGAGCCAACGTCCTGACTTTC | CASSDIAPGGGANVLTF
few | TRBJ1-5 | . | TRBV28 | TGTGCCAGCAGTTTTGTGGAGCCCCAGCATTTT | CASSFVEPQHF
many | TRBJ2-5 | TRBD1 | TRBV12-3/TRBV12-4 | TGTGCCAGCAGTTTAGGACAGGGTATGCGGGAGACCCAGTACTTC | CASSLGQGMRETQYF
few | TRBJ2-7 | . | TRBV5-5 | TGTGCCAGCAGCCAAAACAACTACGAGCAGTACTTC | CASSQNNYEQYF
. | TRBJ2-1 | . | TRBV10-3 | TGTGCCATCAGTGAGAAGGCGGGATACAATGAGCAGTTCTTC | CAISEKAGYNEQFF
. | TRBJ2-1 | . | TRBV12-3/TRBV12-4 | TGTGCCAGCACACCCGACCCCTCCTCCTACAATGAGCAGTTCTTC | CASTPDPSSYNEQFF
. | TRBJ2-6 | . | TRBV29-1 | TGCAGCGTTACGAGGCTTTCTGGGGCCAACGTCCTGACTTTC | CSVTRLSGANVLTF
few | TRBJ2-7 | TRBD2 | TRBV6-5 | TGTGCCAGCAGTTACAGCGGGAGAAAGTCCTACGAGCAGTACTTC | CASSYSGRKSYEQYF
many | TRBJ1-1 | TRBD1 | TRBV29-1 | TGCAGCGTTGAAAGGGACAGGGGGACTGAAGCTTTCTTT | CSVERDRGTEAFF
few | TRBJ1-2 | TRBD1 | TRBV13 | TGTGCCAGCAGCCGGACAGGGTTCAACTTTTTCTATGGCTACACCTTC | CASSRTGFNFFYGYTF
few | TRBJ2-3 | . | TRBV20-1 | TGCAGTGCTAGAGATCCTTACAGTGGGTCAGATACGCAGTATTTT | CSARDPYSGSDTQYF
few | TRBJ2-1 | TRBD2 | TRBV5-1 | TGCGCCAGCAGCTTGGGCGGCGGGAGGATCGACAATGAGCAGTTCTTC | CASSLGGGRIDNEQFF
. | TRBJ2-1 | . | TRBV7-8 | TGTGCCAGCAGCTTAAAGTATGAATACAATGAGCAGTTCTTC | CASSLKYEYNEQFF
few | TRBJ2-5 | . | TRBV15 | TGTGCCACCAGCAGAGCGGGAACGCTCCAAGAGACCCAGTACTTC | CATSRAGTLQETQYF